The clone carrying this T cell receptor beta chain was seen repeatedly, ten times or more. Its antigen is not known. This entry is derived from a study of blood T cells in healthy people across ages. Study findings and constraints: Strong correlation existed between TCR beta diversity and naive T cell percentage.

V was pared by 1 base and J by 5 bases, with 4 bases of the junction left unmatched. This CDR3 is 15 amino acids long. Per germline, CDR1 DFQATT and CDR2 SNEGSKA (reference sequence). A second PCR, run for roughly 7 to 12 cycles, used a sample-barcoded 5' primer plus a J-beta primer mix. TCRdb re-analysed the 5' RACE reads in MiXCR, keeping a single row per CDR3 protein. There are approximately 810,000 distinct CDR3 sequences in the sample; under 30% occur only once, and around 16% lies in the top ten. Sample: blood. The J gene is TRBJ2-1, the V gene TRBV20-1; 11 bases are shared with TRBD1. The sequence was obtained from a woman older than 75 in good health. CDR3 in DNA: TGCAGTGCTAGAGCCGGGGACAGGGGGGACAATGAGCAGTTCTTC. It codes for CSARAGDRGDNEQFF.